This is a list of T cell receptor beta chains from one sample in a study of blood T cell repertoires in COVID-19. The repertoire was sequenced with immunoSEQ multiplex PCR; TCRdb's copy has only in-frame clones and lacks some. The table lists 100,000 to 150,000 clones, over 75% of them singletons, with about 6.2% in the top ten. The sample comprised peripheral blood. The receptors were gathered from an elderly man with active or convalescent COVID-19. CDR3s include the opening cysteine and the closing phenylalanine or tryptophan. Fields, in order: V gene, clone size, D gene, J gene, CDR3 protein, CDR3 DNA. D genes are given only for firm matches. Part of the rows lack a size; the others show once, few, many or a class for expanded clones.

TRBV20-1	NA	NA	TRBJ2-3	CSASTGGGSTDTQYF	TGCAGTGCTAGTACTGGGGGCGGTAGCACAGATACGCAGTATTTT
TRBV4-3	NA	NA	TRBJ1-2	CASSQDLEYGYTF	TGCGCCAGCAGCCAAGACTTAGAATATGGCTACACCTTC
TRBV12-3/TRBV12-4	NA	NA	TRBJ1-6	CAGASSYNSPLHF	TGTGCCGGGGCGAGCTCCTATAATTCACCCCTCCACTTT
TRBV10-3	NA	NA	TRBJ1-5	CAISESFRQPQHF	TGTGCCATCAGTGAGTCGTTCCGTCAGCCCCAGCATTTT
TRBV3-1/TRBV3-2	NA	TRBD2	TRBJ2-3	CASSRTSGGLTDTQYF	TGTGCCAGCAGCCGGACTAGCGGGGGACTCACAGATACGCAGTATTTT
TRBV6-5	NA	NA	TRBJ2-2	CASRKDRTNTGELFF	TGTGCCAGCAGGAAGGACAGAACGAACACCGGGGAGCTGTTTTTT
TRBV4-1	few	TRBD1	TRBJ1-5	CASSQATGVDNQPQHF	TGCGCCAGCAGCCAAGCTACAGGGGTCGACAATCAGCCCCAGCATTTT
TRBV19	once	NA	TRBJ2-6	CASSIQGSGANVLTF	TGTGCCAGTAGTATACAGGGATCCGGGGCCAACGTCCTGACTTTC
TRBV7-2	once	NA	TRBJ2-3	CASSLAPAVTDTQYF	TGTGCCAGCAGCTTAGCGCCGGCGGTCACAGATACGCAGTATTTT
TRBV7-9	NA	NA	TRBJ2-3	CASSLSRGNTQYF	TGTGCCAGCAGCCTAAGCCGGGGAAATACGCAGTATTTT
TRBV29-1	NA	NA	TRBJ2-1	CSVSYGVPLDEQFF	TGCAGCGTTTCCTACGGGGTTCCGTTGGATGAGCAGTTCTTC
TRBV19	NA	NA	TRBJ1-5	CASNGAGGNQPQHF	TGTGCCAGCAACGGGGCAGGGGGCAATCAGCCCCAGCATTTT
TRBV5-1	NA	NA	TRBJ1-6	CASGAGNSPLHF	TGCGCCAGCGGGGCAGGAAATTCACCCCTCCACTTT
TRBV15	once	NA	TRBJ2-4	CATSRDLGGAMSYKNIQYF	TGTGCCACCAGCAGAGATTTGGGAGGAGCGATGTCGTACAAAAACATTCAGTACTTC
TRBV2	NA	NA	TRBJ1-6	CASPGERHSPLHF	TGTGCCAGCCCCGGGGAGAGGCATTCACCCCTCCACTTT
TRBV7-9	NA	TRBD2	TRBJ2-1	CASSFGLAGLEQFF	TGTGCCAGCAGCTTTGGACTAGCGGGATTAGAGCAGTTCTTC
TRBV4-1	few	TRBD2	TRBJ2-7	CASSQSPGRDYEQYF	TGCGCCAGCAGCCAAAGCCCCGGGAGGGACTACGAGCAGTACTTC
TRBV19	NA	NA	TRBJ1-2	CASSMERGGYTF	TGTGCCAGTAGTATGGAGCGAGGGGGCTACACCTTC